This TCR beta chain was found in a study of cytomegalovirus exposure and HLA in healthy donors. The study's findings and limits: Reports credit the classifier with highly specific, highly sensitive diagnosis of cytomegalovirus status. A few chains linked to CMV were shown in vitro to be specific for CMV antigens. The authors enumerated roughly 160 TCR beta chains as linked to cytomegalovirus.

TCRdb keeps only in-frame clones here, not all; method: immunoSEQ multiplex PCR. The profile shows 250,000 to 400,000 clones, roughly 90% of them singletons. Points on this clone: Its specificity is not known.

The CDR3 is made up of 13 amino acids. Germline V lookup: CDR1 MNHNS, CDR2 SASEGT. Trimming pared 4 bases from V and 1 base from J, leaving 7 bases between. The source of this sequence is a young man in good health and CMV-seronegative. The genes are TRBV6-1 and TRBJ1-1, with D uncertain. The source material was PBMCs. Here the CDR3 reads CASSASGNTEAFF. The CDR3 nucleotides are TGTGCCAGCAGTGCGTCGGGGAACACTGAAGCTTTCTTT.